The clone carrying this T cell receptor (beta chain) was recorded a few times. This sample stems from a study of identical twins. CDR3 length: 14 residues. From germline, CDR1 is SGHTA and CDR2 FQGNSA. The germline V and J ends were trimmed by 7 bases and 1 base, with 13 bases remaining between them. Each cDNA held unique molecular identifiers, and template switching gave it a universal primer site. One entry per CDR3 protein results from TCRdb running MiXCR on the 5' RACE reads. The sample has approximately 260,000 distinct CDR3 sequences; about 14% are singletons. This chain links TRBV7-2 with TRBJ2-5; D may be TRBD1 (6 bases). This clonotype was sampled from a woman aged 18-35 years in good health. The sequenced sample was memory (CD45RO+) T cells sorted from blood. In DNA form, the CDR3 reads TGTGCCAGCACTCAACAGGGCTCCCAAGAGACCCAGTACTTC. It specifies CASTQQGSQETQYF.